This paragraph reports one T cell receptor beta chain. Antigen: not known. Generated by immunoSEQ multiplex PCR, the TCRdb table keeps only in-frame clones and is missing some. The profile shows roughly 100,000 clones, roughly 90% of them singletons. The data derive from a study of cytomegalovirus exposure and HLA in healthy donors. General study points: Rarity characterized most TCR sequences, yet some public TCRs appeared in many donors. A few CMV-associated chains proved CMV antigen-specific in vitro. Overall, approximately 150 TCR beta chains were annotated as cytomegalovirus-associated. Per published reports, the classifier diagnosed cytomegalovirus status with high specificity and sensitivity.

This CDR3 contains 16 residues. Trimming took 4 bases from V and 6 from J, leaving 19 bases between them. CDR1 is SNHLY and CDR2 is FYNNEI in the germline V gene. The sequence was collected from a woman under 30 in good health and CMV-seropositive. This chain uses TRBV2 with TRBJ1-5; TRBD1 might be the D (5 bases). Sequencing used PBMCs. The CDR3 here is CASSGTWGGLGQPQHF. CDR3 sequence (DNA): TGTGCCAGCAGTGGGACCTGGGGGGGATTAGGTCAGCCCCAGCATTTT.